The rows below give T cell receptor beta chains drawn from one sample of a study of monozygotic twins with inflammatory bowel disease. TCRdb re-analyzed the 5' RACE reads; it lists each CDR3 protein once, without DNA. The listing records approximately 330,000 distinct CDR3 sequences. The material sequenced was blood. The source is a human donor with ulcerative colitis or Crohn's disease, or a healthy co-twin of an affected twin (not recorded which). CDR3s include the opening cysteine and the closing phenylalanine or tryptophan.

v_call	j_call	cdr3_aa
TRBV19	TRBJ2-4	CASSIDGTSGYIQYF
TRBV4-1	TRBJ2-7	CASSQEAVIVPPYEQYF
TRBV5-4	TRBJ2-6	CASSLGQGKSGANVLTF
TRBV7-2	TRBJ1-4	CASSSRMAGGGKLFF
TRBV7-2	TRBJ2-3	CASSLDGPIRGDTQYF
TRBV5-1	TRBJ1-1	CASSLRGYEAFF
TRBV7-2	TRBJ1-1	CASSLVREATEAFF
TRBV20-1	TRBJ1-1	CSARAGVGNTEAFF
TRBV28	TRBJ2-7	CASSPYGSSSYEQYF
TRBV29-1	TRBJ1-1	CSVVEGNRNTEAFF
TRBV5-1	TRBJ1-3	CASSQLQGRSGNTIYF